The 9 T cell receptor beta chains in this list originate from one sample, sequenced in a study of siplizumab effects on memory and regulatory T cells. Data came from immunoSEQ multiplex PCR; TCRdb stores just in-frame clones and leaves some out. The sample lists around 100,000 clones, approximately 91% seen once, with just over 2.5% in the top ten. Sequenced: CD4+ T cells sorted from blood. The receptors stem from a human donor in good health. Some clones in this sample may be carry-over from other donors' samples.

V and J are TRBV5-1 and TRBJ2-5; 7 nucleotides line up with TRBD1. Unmatched junction bases numbered 4, after V lost 7 bases and J lost 1 base. CDR3 size: 13 residues. The germline gives CDR1 SGHRS, CDR2 YFSETQ. CDR3: CASGGQPQETQYF. The DNA of the CDR3 is TGCGCCAGCGGGGGACAGCCCCAAGAGACCCAGTACTTC. Full variable domain (remainder filled in from reference TRBV5-1 and TRBJ2-5): KAGVTQTPRYLIKTRGQQVTLSCSPISGHRSVSWYQQTPGQGLQFLFEYFSETQRNKGNFPGRFSGRQFSNSRSEMNVSTLELGDSALYLCASGGQPQETQYFGPGTRLLVL.

This chain connects TRBV7-9 to TRBJ2-3; the D is unclear. V dropped 4 bases and J dropped 1 base, with 6 bases sitting between them. This CDR3 spans 13 amino acids. Germline V gene sequence: CDR1 SEHNR, CDR2 FQNEAQ (reference sequence). CDR3 DNA: TGTGCCAGCAGCTCAATCGGCACAGATACGCAGTATTTT. Amino acid sequence: CASSSIGTDTQYF.

This chain uses TRBV4-2 with TRBJ2-3; TRBD2 agrees at 7 bases. Losses at the gene ends were 0 bases for V and 1 base for J; bases not matched to a gene: 4. The CDR3 covers 16 residues. From germline, CDR1 is LGHNA and CDR2 YNFKEQ. CDR3 sequence (DNA): TGTGCCAGCAGCCAAGAGGGGGGGGGAGGCACAGATACGCAGTATTTT. Translated: CASSQEGGGGTDTQYF.

In its sample, this clone was seen a few times. This chain uses TRBV2 with TRBJ1-1; D unresolved. V gave up 8 bases and J gave up 4 bases, with 8 bases separating them. CDR1 and CDR2 from the germline V gene are SNHLY and FYNNEI. The CDR3 length is 11 residues. CDR3 in DNA: TGTGCCAGCGGTCGGGGCACTGAAGCTTTCTTT. Amino acid sequence: CASGRGTEAFF.

The V call is TRBV18, the J call TRBJ2-3; the match to TRBD2 covers 9 bases. Germline CDR1 KGHSH, CDR2 LQKENI. J lost 0 bases, V lost 2 bases, and 3 bases had no gene match. This CDR3 is 16 amino acids long. The CDR3 spells CASSPSLAGSTDTQYF. The DNA for the CDR3 is TGTGCCAGCTCACCATCGCTAGCGGGGAGCACAGATACGCAGTATTTT. Full variable domain (missing parts from reference TRBV18 and TRBJ2-3): NAGVMQNPRHLVRRRGQEARLRCSPMKGHSHVYWYRQLPEEGLKFMVYLQKENIIDESGMPKERFSAEFPKEGPSILRIQQVVRGDSAAYFCASSPSLAGSTDTQYFGPGTRLTVL.

This chain connects TRBV5-1 to TRBJ2-5, with D uncertain. From germline, CDR1 is SGHRS and CDR2 YFSETQ. The V gene lost 2 bases and the J gene lost 0 bases, with 8 bases spanning the gap. This CDR3 is built from 14 residues. The CDR3, as DNA: TGCGCCAGCAGCTTACGTCTATACCAAGAGACCCAGTACTTC. Translating it yields CASSLRLYQETQYF.

In its sample, this clone was seen a few times. The chain recombines TRBV5-1 with TRBJ1-1, with D perhaps matching TRBD1 (5 bases). V gave up 0 bases and J gave up 7 bases, with 7 bases separating them. This CDR3 spans 12 amino acids. Germline-derived CDR1 and CDR2 are SGHRS and YFSETQ. The CDR3 bases are TGCGCCAGCAGCTTGGTCGGGGGTGAAGCTTTCTTT. Translation gives CASSLVGGEAFF.

The rearrangement uses TRBV18 and TRBJ2-5, with unresolved D. CDR1 is KGHSH and CDR2 is LQKENI in the germline V gene. This CDR3 region has 13 residues. Trimming took 3 bases from V and 4 from J, leaving 9 bases between them. In DNA, the CDR3 is TGTGCCAGCTCACCCCTATCCCGAGAGACCCAGTACTTC. This codes for CASSPLSRETQYF. The whole variable domain, remainder taken from reference TRBV18 and TRBJ2-5, is NAGVMQNPRHLVRRRGQEARLRCSPMKGHSHVYWYRQLPEEGLKFMVYLQKENIIDESGMPKERFSAEFPKEGPSILRIQQVVRGDSAAYFCASSPLSRETQYFGPGTRLLVL.

This chain links TRBV2 with TRBJ2-3; 10 bases match TRBD1. CDR1 and CDR2 from the germline V gene are SNHLY and FYNNEI. J lost 4 bases, V lost 8 bases, and 9 bases had no gene match. The CDR3 extends over 15 amino acids. The DNA of the CDR3 is TGTGCCAGCCAGCGACAGGGGGCCGACGCAGATACGCAGTATTTT. Translating it yields CASQRQGADADTQYF.